The 17 T cell receptor beta chains in this list originate from one sample, sequenced in a study of response to subunit inactivated influenza vaccine listed by TCRdb under 2018. The protocol used for the library was RT-PCR. The sequencer listed for this sample is Illumina HiSeq 2500. TCRdb trimmed the raw reads at Q25, called clones with MiXCR and kept productive beta chains. For every CDR3 protein sequence, its rows merge into one entry that carries the most common genes and DNA. For this sample the table gives more than 700,000 distinct CDR3 sequences, of which roughly 20% were detected only once. The ten largest clones represent about 10% of the sample. Sequencing was performed on PBMCs from blood, taken roughly 5 days after vaccination. All receptors come from a man aged 50-59 years who received an inactivated influenza vaccine. Donor details come from another sample of the same person, matched by shared clones.

V usage is TRBV5-1 and J usage is TRBJ2-2; possible D gene TRBD1, 6 bases. Germline V gene sequence: CDR1 SGHRS, CDR2 YFSETQ. V lost 2 bases and J 1 base, leaving 9 bases between the germline ends. The CDR3 extends over 15 amino acids. The CDR3: CASSFGQMNTGELFF. CDR3 in DNA: TGCGCCAGCAGCTTTGGACAGATGAACACCGGGGAGCTGTTTTTT.

This clonotype turned up a few times. This chain connects TRBV10-3 to TRBJ1-4; D remains unclear. Deletions cut 5 bases from V and 0 bases from J, with 7 bases between. Germline-derived CDR1 and CDR2 are ENHRY and SYGVKD. This CDR3 region has 14 residues. Here the CDR3 DNA reads TGTGCCATCAGTCCAAGTACAACTAATGAAAAACTGTTTTTT. Translation gives CAISPSTTNEKLFF.

The V call is TRBV2, the J call TRBJ2-7, with TRBD2 identical over 8 bases. V gave up 7 bases and J gave up 3 bases; unmatched junction bases: 11. In germline, CDR1 is SNHLY, CDR2 FYNNEI. The CDR3 sequence is 15 residues long. The CDR3 bases are TGTGCCAGCAAAGAAGGGCGGCTAGCGGGCTACGAGCAGTACTTC. Its translation: CASKEGRLAGYEQYF.

The CDR3 nucleotides are TGTGCCAGCAGCTTAATCCCCGGGCTAGCGGAGAACACCGGGGAGCTGTTTTTT. It specifies CASSLIPGLAENTGELFF. The rearrangement links TRBV11-2 to TRBJ2-2; 7 nucleotides match TRBD2. In germline, CDR1 is SGHAT, CDR2 FQNNGV. The length of the CDR3 is 18 residues. With 2 bases clipped from V and 1 base from J, the junction kept 10 bases outside the gene matches.

This clonotype was counted ten times or more. The chain combines TRBV5-6 with TRBJ2-1; D may be TRBD1 (6 bases). V was cut by 3 bases and J by 9 bases, with 10 bases left in between. Germline assignment: CDR1 SGHDT and CDR2 YYEEEE. This CDR3 has 12 amino acids. CDR3 DNA sequence: TGTGCCAGCAGCTCACAGGGAGTTGAGCAGTTCTTC. It translates to CASSSQGVEQFF. The whole variable domain, remainder taken from reference TRBV5-6 and TRBJ2-1, is DAGVTQSPTHLIKTRGQQVTLRCSPKSGHDTVSWYQQALGQGPQFIFQYYEEEERQRGNFPDRFSGHQFPNYSSELNVNALLLGDSALYLCASSSQGVEQFFGPGTRLTVL.

This sequence joins TRBV2 and TRBJ2-1; D possibly uses TRBD1 or TRBD2 (6 bases each). CDR1 is SNHLY, CDR2 FYNNEI, per germline. The CDR3 runs 14 residues. V lost 7 bases to trimming and J lost 0 bases, with 10 bases between them. As DNA, the CDR3 is TGTGCCAGCAAGGGGGGTACCTCCTACAATGAGCAGTTCTTC. Translated, it gives CASKGGTSYNEQFF. Using reference TRBV2 and TRBJ2-1 for the parts outside the CDR3, the full variable domain is EPEVTQTPSHQVTQMGQEVILRCVPISNHLYFYWYRQILGQKVEFLVSFYNNEISEKSEIFDDQFSVERPDGSNFTLKIRSTKLEDSAMYFCASKGGTSYNEQFFGPGTRLTVL.

This clonotype was detected only a few times. This rearrangement joins TRBV7-2 to TRBJ2-1; D possibly corresponds to TRBD1 (5 bases). V dropped 5 bases and J dropped 5 bases, with 10 bases sitting between them. CDR1 is SGHTA, CDR2 FQGNSA, per germline. This CDR3 spans 13 amino acids. In nucleotides, the CDR3 is TGTGCCAGCAGCAAGGGGCGAAACAATGAGCAGTTCTTC. Translating it yields CASSKGRNNEQFF.

The chain employs TRBV5-1 and TRBJ2-1; D may be TRBD1 (6 bases). The CDR3 runs 13 residues. Trimming left V 0 bases short and J 9 bases short, with 10 bases between. Germline CDR1 is SGHRS and CDR2 is YFSETQ. CDR3 protein: CASSLDRVGEQFF. The CDR3 coding sequence is TGCGCCAGCAGCTTGGACAGGGTAGGTGAGCAGTTCTTC. Filled out from reference TRBV5-1 and TRBJ2-1, the complete variable domain reads KAGVTQTPRYLIKTRGQQVTLSCSPISGHRSVSWYQQTPGQGLQFLFEYFSETQRNKGNFPGRFSGRQFSNSRSEMNVSTLELGDSALYLCASSLDRVGEQFFGPGTRLTVL.

The chain joins TRBV28 to TRBJ2-1; 8 bases are shared with TRBD1. Germline V gene lookup returns CDR1 MDHEN and CDR2 SYDVKM. Losses at the gene ends were 6 bases for V and 7 bases for J; bases not matched to a gene: 11. There are 15 residues in the CDR3. CDR3 sequence (DNA): TGTGCCAGCAGCGCCGGGACAGGTTCGTTAAATGAGCAGTTCTTC. It codes for CASSAGTGSLNEQFF.

V is TRBV6-1 and J is TRBJ2-6; 8 positions agree with TRBD1. CDR1 and CDR2 from the germline V gene are MNHNS and SASEGT. This CDR3 region has 18 residues. The ends lost 5 bases at V and 0 bases at J; junction bases unmatched: 9. The DNA for the CDR3 is TGTGCCAGCAGTCGACAGGGGATAGAGGGCTCTGGGGCCAACGTCCTGACTTTC. Encoded protein: CASSRQGIEGSGANVLTF.

The rearrangement links TRBV7-3 to TRBJ2-7; 11 bases match TRBD2. Per the germline V gene, CDR1 is SGHTA and CDR2 is FQGTGA. CDR3 length: 15 residues. V shed 5 bases, J shed 4 bases, and the junction held 7 bases outside the gene matches. Here the CDR3 reads CASSPAPSGRYEQYF. The CDR3 DNA is TGTGCCAGCAGCCCCGCCCCTAGCGGGAGGTACGAGCAGTACTTC.

This clonotype has just a few counts. The chain employs TRBV11-2 and TRBJ2-1; TRBD2 agrees at 9 bases. Trimming cost V 5 bases and J 2 bases; bases outside gene matches: 4. There are 15 residues in the CDR3. CDR1 and CDR2 (germline): SGHAT, FQNNGV. In DNA form, the CDR3 reads TGTGCCAGCAGCCCATCTAGCGGGACCTACAATGAGCAGTTCTTC. Residues: CASSPSSGTYNEQFF.

Comments on this clonotype: Sequence at one end of the junction differs from germline and may be a read error. The CDR3 here is CASRTRWTYPQETHYF. As DNA, the CDR3 is TGTGCCAGCAGAACCCGTTGGACATACCCGCAAGAGACCCATTACTTC. This sequence joins TRBV6-1 and TRBJ2-5, with D possibly TRBD1 on 5 matching bases. The CDR3 covers 16 residues. CDR1 and CDR2 (germline): MNHNS, SASEGT.

The chain carries TRBV2 and TRBJ2-1; D perhaps matches TRBD2 (5 bases). Germline-derived CDR1 and CDR2 are SNHLY and FYNNEI. The CDR3 contains 15 residues. Trimming shortened V by 10 bases and J by 4 bases, and 20 bases separated the two germline ends. In DNA form, the CDR3 reads TGTGCCACCCAACCGGACCGAGGGTCGTACAATGAGCAGTTCTTC. It translates to CATQPDRGSYNEQFF. The complete variable domain, with remaining parts taken from reference TRBV2 and TRBJ2-1, reads EPEVTQTPSHQVTQMGQEVILRCVPISNHLYFYWYRQILGQKVEFLVSFYNNEISEKSEIFDDQFSVERPDGSNFTLKIRSTKLEDSAMYFCATQPDRGSYNEQFFGPGTRLTVL.

This clonotype was recorded a few times. This sequence joins TRBV6-1 and TRBJ2-1; TRBD1 agrees at 9 bases. The CDR3 sequence is 16 residues long. J lost 5 bases, V lost 4 bases, and 9 bases had no gene match. CDR1 and CDR2 (germline): MNHNS, SASEGT. CDR3 DNA: TGTGCCAGCAGTGGCGCCGACAGGGGGTCTCACAATGAGCAGTTCTTC. Residues: CASSGADRGSHNEQFF.

Only a few counts were recorded for this clonotype. The rearrangement links TRBV15 to TRBJ2-3; 10 positions match TRBD1. Trimming took 2 bases from V and 5 from J; bases not matched to a gene: 4. CDR1 LNHNV and CDR2 YYDKDF come from the germline V gene (reference sequence). This CDR3 comprises 15 residues. The CDR3 DNA sequence: TGTGCCACCAGCAGACCGGGACAGGGGATAGATACGCAGTATTTT. This sequence encodes CATSRPGQGIDTQYF.

The genes are TRBV20-1 and TRBJ2-5, with 8 positions matching TRBD2. This CDR3 contains 15 residues. The J segment lost 2 bases and the V segment lost 6 bases, leaving 11 bases of the junction unmatched. Germline CDR1 DFQATT, CDR2 SNEGSKA (reference sequence). The CDR3 nucleotides are TGCAGTGCCCAAAACCCGGGGGGGGGACAAGAGACCCAGTACTTC. Amino acids: CSAQNPGGGQETQYF.